This is a list of T cell receptor beta chains from one sample in a study of blood T cell repertoires in COVID-19. Generated by immunoSEQ multiplex PCR, the TCRdb table keeps only in-frame clones and is missing some. This sample has approximately 150,000 clones, with 82% found just once. Sequencing was performed on peripheral blood. These receptor sequences come from a woman in her 70s with acute or convalescent COVID-19. Both conserved end residues are part of each CDR3. The D gene is left open where the match is weak. Where a row states a size, it is once, few, many or the class of an expanded clone; other rows omit it.

-,TRBD1,TRBV6-6,TRBJ1-2,TGTGCCAGCAGTCTGGACAGGGTCGGCTATGGCTACACCTTC,CASSLDRVGYGYTF
-,TRBD2,TRBV6-6,TRBJ2-3,TGTGCCAGCTTGTCGGGGGGGGCGATAGATACGCAGTATTTT,CASLSGGAIDTQYF
-,-,TRBV6-2/TRBV6-3,TRBJ2-3,TGTGCCAGCAGTTCACGGGGGAGCACAGATACGCAGTATTTT,CASSSRGSTDTQYF
-,-,TRBV28,TRBJ1-5,TGTGCCAGCAGTTTGGAAGGAGTGCGGGGGAATCAGCCCCAGCATTTT,CASSLEGVRGNQPQHF
-,-,TRBV18,TRBJ1-2,TGTGCCAGCTCACCAGAAACAGGGAGAGACTATGGCTACACCTTC,CASSPETGRDYGYTF
-,TRBD2,TRBV7-9,TRBJ2-3,TGTGCCAGCAGCTTTGACGCGGGGGACCTTGACGCTACAGATACGCAGTATTTT,CASSFDAGDLDATDTQYF
-,-,TRBV6-2/TRBV6-3,TRBJ1-1,TGTGCCAGCAGTTACCCTAATAGAGGGGCTTTCTTT,CASSYPNRGAFF
-,-,TRBV5-4,TRBJ1-2,TGTGCCAGCAGCCTGCAGCTTGGAGTTCCAGCAGGCTACACCTTC,CASSLQLGVPAGYTF
once,-,TRBV25-1,TRBJ2-1,TGTGCCAGCAGTGAACTTTACAATGAGCAGTTCTTC,CASSELYNEQFF
few,TRBD2,TRBV6-6,TRBJ2-1,TGTGCCAGCAGTCCCGGGACTAGCGGGATTATCTACAATGAGCAGTTCTTC,CASSPGTSGIIYNEQFF
-,-,TRBV4-1,TRBJ1-2,TGCGCCAGCAGCCAAGCGGGGCGGGGTGGCGGGTATGGCTACACCTTC,CASSQAGRGGGYGYTF
-,-,TRBV5-1,TRBJ2-1,TGCGCCAGCAGCTTGGTCCGGGAGCAGTTCAATGAGCAGTTCTTC,CASSLVREQFNEQFF
-,TRBD1,TRBV30,TRBJ1-3,TGTGCCGGCGGACAGGGCGAACACACCATATATTTT,CAGGQGEHTIYF
-,-,TRBV19,TRBJ1-2,TGTGCCAGTAGTATAGAGCGACAGGTTTATAACTATGGCTACACCTTC,CASSIERQVYNYGYTF
-,-,TRBV6-5,TRBJ2-4,TGTGCCAGCAGTTCCCGGGGGTTCCTAGCCAAAAACATTCAGTACTTC,CASSSRGFLAKNIQYF
once,TRBD2,TRBV4-3,TRBJ2-2,TGCGCCAGCAGCCAAGACGGAGCGGGGGACCTGTGGACCGGGGAGCTGTTTTTT,CASSQDGAGDLWTGELFF
few,TRBD2,TRBV2,TRBJ2-1,TGTGCCAGCGGTCTAGCGGGCCTCTACAATGAGCAGTTCTTC,CASGLAGLYNEQFF
-,-,TRBV6-5,TRBJ1-1,TGTGCCAGCTGGCGGCAGGGAGGTGAAGCTTTCTTT,CASWRQGGEAFF
few,-,TRBV6-6,TRBJ2-2,TGTGCCAGCATCGAACAGGGAATTGGCGGGGAGCTGTTTTTT,CASIEQGIGGELFF
-,-,TRBV5-1,TRBJ1-3,TGCGCCAGCAGCCCTCAAACGGTCCCTGGAAACACCATATATTTT,CASSPQTVPGNTIYF
once,TRBD1,TRBV10-3,TRBJ2-1,TGTGCCATCAGTGAGTCGACCCGGACAGGGATCCTTGGATACAATGAGCAGTTCTTC,CAISESTRTGILGYNEQFF
-,-,TRBV9,TRBJ1-1,TGTGCCAGCAGCGCCTCGGGGGGTCTGAACACTGAAGCTTTCTTT,CASSASGGLNTEAFF
-,TRBD2,TRBV28,TRBJ2-7,TGTGCCAGCAGTTACCGGACTAGCGGGCCGACGTACGAGCAGTACTTC,CASSYRTSGPTYEQYF
-,TRBD1,TRBV7-2,TRBJ1-2,TGTGCCAGCAGCGAGATCGGAATCCGGGACAGGATGAACTATGGCTACACCTTC,CASSEIGIRDRMNYGYTF
once,-,TRBV5-1,TRBJ1-1,TGCGCCAGCAGCTTTCTTTCAGGGTGGGGATCGGGCACTGAAGCTTTCTTT,CASSFLSGWGSGTEAFF
-,-,TRBV19,TRBJ1-1,TGTGCCAGTAGACCACCAGGGCTCCTGGGTCCTGAAGCTTTCTTT,CASRPPGLLGPEAFF
-,-,TRBV19,TRBJ2-7,TGTGCCAGTAGTATGATGCAGGGCAGCTCCTACGAGCAGTACTTC,CASSMMQGSSYEQYF
-,-,TRBV6-5,TRBJ2-7,TGTGCCAGCAGTCTCACTAACCACTACGAGCAGTACTTC,CASSLTNHYEQYF